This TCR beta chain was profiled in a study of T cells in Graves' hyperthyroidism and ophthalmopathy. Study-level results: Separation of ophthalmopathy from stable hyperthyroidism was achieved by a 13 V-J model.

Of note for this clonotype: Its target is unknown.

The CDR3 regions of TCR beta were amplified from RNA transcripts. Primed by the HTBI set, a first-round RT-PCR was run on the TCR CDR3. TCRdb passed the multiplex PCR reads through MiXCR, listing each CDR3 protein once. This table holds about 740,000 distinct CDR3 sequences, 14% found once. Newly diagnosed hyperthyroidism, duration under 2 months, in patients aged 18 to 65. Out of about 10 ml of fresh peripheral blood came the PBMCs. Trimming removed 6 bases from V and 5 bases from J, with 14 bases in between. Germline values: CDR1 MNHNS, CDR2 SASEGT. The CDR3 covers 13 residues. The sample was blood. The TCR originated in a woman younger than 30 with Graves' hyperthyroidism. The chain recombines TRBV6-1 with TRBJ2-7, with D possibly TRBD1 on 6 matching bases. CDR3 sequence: CASSTGSSHEQYF. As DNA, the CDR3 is TGTGCCAGCAGCACAGGGAGTTCCCACGAGCAGTACTTC.